These T cell receptor beta chains were read from a single sample in a study of blood T cell repertoires in COVID-19. Libraries were prepared by immunoSEQ multiplex PCR; TCRdb keeps only in-frame clonotypes and omits some of them. The sample includes a few hundred thousand clones, 65% to 90% of them seen just once. Specimen: peripheral blood. These receptors came from a woman aged 45-65 years with acute or convalescent COVID-19. The CDR3 runs from the conserved cysteine through the conserved F or W. D genes are given only for firm matches. Clone size appears in some rows only: once, few, many, or a class for an expanded clone.

-	-	TRBV5-1	TRBJ1-3	CASSLGSPGNTIYF	TGCGCCAGCAGCTTGGGCAGTCCTGGAAACACCATATATTTT
TRBD1	-	TRBV5-6	TRBJ1-1	CASSLDRGEAFF	TGTGCCAGCAGCTTGGACAGGGGTGAAGCTTTCTTT
TRBD2	-	TRBV28	TRBJ2-5	CASSPRRGGRETQYF	TGTGCCAGCAGTCCTCGGCGGGGGGGCCGGGAGACCCAGTACTTC
TRBD1	-	TRBV7-9	TRBJ2-2	CASYTTIGTGSTGELFF	TGTGCCAGCTACACAACAATCGGGACAGGGTCCACCGGGGAGCTGTTTTTT
TRBD2	-	TRBV19	TRBJ2-3	CASGLANTDTQYF	TGTGCCAGTGGACTAGCGAACACAGATACGCAGTATTTT
TRBD1	-	TRBV10-1	TRBJ2-5	CASSWGQGSQETQYF	TGCGCCAGCAGTTGGGGACAGGGGTCCCAAGAGACCCAGTACTTC
-	-	TRBV18	TRBJ1-4	CASSPPLQGLGEKLFF	TGTGCCAGCTCACCACCGCTTCAGGGTCTTGGTGAAAAACTGTTTTTT
TRBD1	-	TRBV6-5	TRBJ1-1	CASRPTGQGGRAFF	TGTGCCAGCAGACCTACGGGACAGGGTGGGCGAGCTTTCTTT
TRBD2	-	TRBV4-3	TRBJ2-3	CASSQGLERGATDTQYF	TGCGCCAGCAGCCAGGGCCTAGAGCGGGGGGCCACAGATACGCAGTATTTT
TRBD1	-	TRBV28	TRBJ1-6	CASSPYRDRKASPLHF	TGTGCCAGCAGTCCGTACCGGGACAGAAAAGCTTCACCCCTCCACTTT
-	-	TRBV2	TRBJ2-7	CASSPISYEQYF	TGTGCCAGCAGCCCTATAAGCTACGAGCAGTACTTC
-	-	TRBV28	TRBJ2-7	CASSLWGQPTSYEQYF	TGTGCCAGCAGTTTATGGGGGCAGCCCACCTCCTACGAGCAGTACTTC
-	-	TRBV5-4	TRBJ1-1	CASSLPRGGHTEAFF	TGTGCCAGCAGCTTGCCGCGCGGGGGACACACTGAAGCTTTCTTT
-	-	TRBV12-3/TRBV12-4	TRBJ1-1	CASRYTGSLEAFF	TGTGCCAGCAGGTATACAGGGTCACTTGAAGCTTTCTTT
-	many	TRBV7-2	TRBJ1-1	CASSFFPNTEAFF	TGTGCCAGCAGCTTCTTCCCGAACACTGAAGCTTTCTTT
-	-	TRBV5-1	TRBJ2-1	CASSHGGLNNEQFF	TGCGCCAGCAGCCACGGGGGGCTAAACAATGAGCAGTTCTTC
-	-	TRBV2	TRBJ2-7	CASSERQGIGEQYF	TGTGCCAGCAGTGAACGGCAGGGGATCGGCGAGCAGTACTTC
TRBD2	-	TRBV19	TRBJ2-1	CATGVAGGLSYNEQFF	TGTGCCACCGGGGTAGCGGGGGGGCTGTCCTACAATGAGCAGTTCTTC
-	-	TRBV30	TRBJ1-1	CAWSDEPGAAFF	TGTGCCTGGAGTGATGAGCCAGGGGCTGCTTTCTTT
-	-	TRBV27	TRBJ1-2	CASSSGGGYTF	TGTGCCAGCAGTTCCGGGGGAGGCTACACCTTC
-	-	TRBV28	TRBJ2-5	CASRGASGDQMTQYF	TGTGCCAGCAGGGGGGCGAGCGGGGATCAAATGACCCAGTACTTC